This TCR beta chain was recovered during a study of shared clonotypes between healthy human individuals. This CDR3 region has 15 residues. CDR1 and CDR2 from the germline V gene are SEHNR and FQNEAQ (reference sequence). The V end lost 3 bases, the J end lost 3 bases, and 14 bases lay between the germline ends. Study-wide results and limits: Estimated clonotype richness was generally higher in naive than memory subsets. A limitation of the genetic and exposure-history diversity represented arose from few donors. Investigators expected sequencing depth to affect clonotype sharing among donors.

This clone was detected only once. Its specificity is unknown. The naive CD8 fraction comprised CD45RO-negative cells positively selected for CCR7 and excluded terminally differentiated effector memory CD45RA+ cells. Sequenced by immunoSEQ multiplex PCR; TCRdb stores in-frame clones only, minus some. The table includes millions of clones, just under 95% detected once. The chain employs TRBV7-9 and TRBJ1-2, with D possibly matching TRBD1 (5 bases). Sequencing input: naive CD8+ T cells sorted from blood. The source of this sequence is a man aged 18 to 29 in good health. The chain's CDR3 is CASSFSAVGDYGYTF. CDR3 coding DNA: TGTGCCAGCAGCTTCTCCGCGGTGGGGGACTATGGCTACACCTTC. The whole variable domain, filled in from reference TRBV7-9 and TRBJ1-2, reads DTGVSQNPRHKITKRGQNVTFRCDPISEHNRLYWYRQTLGQGPEFLTYFQNEAQLEKSRLLSDRFSAERPKGSFSTLEIQRTEQGDSAMYLCASSFSAVGDYGYTFGSGTRLTVV.